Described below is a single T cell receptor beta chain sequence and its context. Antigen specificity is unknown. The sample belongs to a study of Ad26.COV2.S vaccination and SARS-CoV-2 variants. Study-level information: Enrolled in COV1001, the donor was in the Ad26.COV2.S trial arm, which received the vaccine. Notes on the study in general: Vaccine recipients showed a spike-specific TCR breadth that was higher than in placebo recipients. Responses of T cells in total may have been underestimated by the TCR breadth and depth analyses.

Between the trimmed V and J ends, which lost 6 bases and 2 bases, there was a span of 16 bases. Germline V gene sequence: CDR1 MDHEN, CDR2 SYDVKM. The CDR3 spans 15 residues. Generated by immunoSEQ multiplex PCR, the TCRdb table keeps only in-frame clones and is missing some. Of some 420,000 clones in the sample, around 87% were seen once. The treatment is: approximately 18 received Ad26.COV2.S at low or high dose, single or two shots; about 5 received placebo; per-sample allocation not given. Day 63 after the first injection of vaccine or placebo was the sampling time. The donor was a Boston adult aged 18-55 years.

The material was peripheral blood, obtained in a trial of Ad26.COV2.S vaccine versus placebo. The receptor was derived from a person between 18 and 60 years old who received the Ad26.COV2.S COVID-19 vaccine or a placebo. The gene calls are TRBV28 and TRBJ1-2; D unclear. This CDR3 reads CASRASRPGNYGYTF. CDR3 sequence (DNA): TGTGCCAGCAGAGCCTCACGTCCGGGAAACTATGGCTACACCTTC.